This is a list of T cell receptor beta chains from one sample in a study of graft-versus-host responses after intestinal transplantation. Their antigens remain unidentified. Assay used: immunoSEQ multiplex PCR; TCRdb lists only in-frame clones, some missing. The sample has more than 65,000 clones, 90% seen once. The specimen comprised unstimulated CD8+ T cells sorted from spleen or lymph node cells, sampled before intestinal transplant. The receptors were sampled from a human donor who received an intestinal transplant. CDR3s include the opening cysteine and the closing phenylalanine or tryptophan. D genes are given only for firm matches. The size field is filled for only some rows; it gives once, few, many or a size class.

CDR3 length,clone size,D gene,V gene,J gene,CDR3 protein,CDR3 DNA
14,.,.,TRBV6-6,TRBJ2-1,CASSYSATGDEQFF,TGTGCCAGCAGTTACTCGGCCACGGGGGATGAGCAGTTCTTC
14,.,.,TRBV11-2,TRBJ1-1,CASSLGRGFTEAFF,TGTGCCAGCAGCTTAGGCAGGGGATTTACTGAAGCTTTCTTT
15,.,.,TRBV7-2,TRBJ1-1,CASSLAPGGSTEAFF,TGTGCCAGCAGCTTAGCTCCGGGGGGGAGCACTGAAGCTTTCTTT
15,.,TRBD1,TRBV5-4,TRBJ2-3,CASSMGQVLSDTQYF,TGTGCCAGCAGCATGGGACAGGTCCTATCGGATACGCAGTATTTT
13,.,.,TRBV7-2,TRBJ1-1,CASSMGGGTEAFF,TGTGCCAGCAGCATGGGGGGGGGCACTGAAGCTTTCTTT
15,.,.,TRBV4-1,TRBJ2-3,CASSQGAGSTDTQYF,TGCGCCAGCAGCCAAGGGGCAGGGAGCACAGATACGCAGTATTTT
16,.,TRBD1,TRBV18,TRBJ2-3,CASSPLGQGGTDTQYF,TGTGCCAGCTCACCACTCGGACAGGGAGGCACAGATACGCAGTATTTT
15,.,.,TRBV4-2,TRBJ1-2,CASSQGLAGNYGYTF,TGTGCCAGCAGCCAAGGTCTGGCGGGGAACTATGGCTACACCTTC
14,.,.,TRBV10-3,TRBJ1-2,CAIPSLGGFYGYTF,TGTGCCATCCCTTCCCTAGGAGGATTCTATGGCTACACCTTC
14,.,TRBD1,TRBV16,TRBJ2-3,CASSLTGGWNTQYF,TGTGCCAGCAGTCTGACAGGGGGCTGGAATACGCAGTATTTT
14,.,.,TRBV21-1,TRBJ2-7,CASSTRDRIYEQYF,TGTGCCAGCAGCACCCGGGACAGGATCTACGAGCAGTACTTC
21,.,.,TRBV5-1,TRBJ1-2,CASSFVWGWLQGPTPNYGYTF,TGCGCCAGCAGCTTTGTGTGGGGGTGGCTACAGGGCCCAACCCCTAACTATGGCTACACCTTC
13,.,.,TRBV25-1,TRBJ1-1,CASRPGGNTEAFF,TGTGCCAGCCGTCCGGGGGGGAACACTGAAGCTTTCTTT
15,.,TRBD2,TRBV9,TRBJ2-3,CASSTSGARTDTQYF,TGTGCCAGCAGCACTAGCGGGGCGCGCACAGATACGCAGTATTTT
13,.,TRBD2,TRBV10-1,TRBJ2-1,CARPGLEFHEQFF,TGCGCCAGGCCGGGACTAGAGTTCCATGAGCAGTTCTTC
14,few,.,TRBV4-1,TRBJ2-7,CASSQDGGTYEQYF,TGCGCCAGCAGCCAAGATGGCGGGACCTACGAGCAGTACTTC
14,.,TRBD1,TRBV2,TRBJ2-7,CASSEDRGGYEQYF,TGTGCCAGCAGTGAGGACAGGGGAGGGTACGAGCAGTACTTC
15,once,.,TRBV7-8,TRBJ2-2,CASSKGHPHSGVLFF,TGTGCCAGCAGCAAGGGACACCCACATTCCGGGGTGTTGTTTTTT
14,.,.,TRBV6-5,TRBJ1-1,CASRMWALDTEAFF,TGTGCCAGCCGAATGTGGGCCCTGGACACTGAAGCTTTCTTT
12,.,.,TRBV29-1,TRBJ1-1,CSVEVPNLEAFF,TGCAGCGTTGAAGTCCCCAACTTGGAGGCTTTCTTT
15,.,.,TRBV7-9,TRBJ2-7,CASSSPPRGTYEQYF,TGTGCCAGCAGCAGCCCCCCTAGGGGTACCTACGAGCAGTACTTC
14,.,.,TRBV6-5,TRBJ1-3,CASSYPGAGNTIYF,TGTGCCAGCAGTTACCCAGGGGCTGGAAACACCATATATTTT
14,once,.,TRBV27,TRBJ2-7,CASSPGQSGYEQYF,TGTGCCAGCAGTCCAGGACAGAGTGGCTACGAGCAGTACTTC
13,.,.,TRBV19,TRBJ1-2,CASRDPGGSGYTF,TGTGCCAGTAGGGACCCGGGGGGGTCTGGCTACACCTTC
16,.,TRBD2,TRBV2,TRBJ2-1,CASSEGWTSGWNEQFF,TGTGCCAGCAGTGAAGGGTGGACTAGCGGGTGGAATGAGCAGTTCTTC
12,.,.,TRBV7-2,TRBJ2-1,CASSLGGDEQFF,TGTGCCAGCAGCTTAGGGGGAGATGAGCAGTTCTTC
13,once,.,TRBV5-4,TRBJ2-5,CASSIANEETQYF,TGTGCCAGCAGCATCGCGAACGAAGAGACCCAGTACTTC
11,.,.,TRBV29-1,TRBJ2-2,CSVAGGGELFF,TGCAGCGTTGCGGGTGGTGGGGAGCTGTTTTTT
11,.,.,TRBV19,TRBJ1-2,CASSESGGYTF,TGTGCCAGTAGTGAGAGTGGTGGCTACACCTTC
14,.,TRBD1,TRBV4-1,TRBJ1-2,CASSRGDRAHGYTF,TGCGCCAGCAGCCGGGGGGACAGGGCCCATGGCTACACCTTC
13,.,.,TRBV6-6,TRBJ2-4,CASSYSGGQTQYF,TGTGCCAGCAGTTACTCGGGGGGGCAGACTCAGTACTTC
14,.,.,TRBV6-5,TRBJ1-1,CASSYGRHFSEAFF,TGTGCCAGCAGTTACGGCAGGCATTTTAGTGAAGCTTTCTTT
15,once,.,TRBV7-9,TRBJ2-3,CASSFGTARADTQYF,TGTGCCAGCAGCTTTGGAACGGCCAGGGCAGATACGCAGTATTTT
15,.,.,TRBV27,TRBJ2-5,CASSLSGAPQETQYF,TGTGCCAGCAGTTTATCGGGGGCCCCGCAAGAGACCCAGTACTTC
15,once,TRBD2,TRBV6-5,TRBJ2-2,CASSYSRGDTGELFF,TGTGCCAGCAGTTACTCGCGGGGGGACACCGGGGAGCTGTTTTTT
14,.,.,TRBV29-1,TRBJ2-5,CSVEGGPGQETQYF,TGCAGCGTTGAAGGGGGGCCTGGACAAGAGACCCAGTACTTC
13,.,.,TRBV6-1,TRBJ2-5,CATLGPYQETQYF,TGTGCCACCCTTGGCCCGTACCAAGAGACCCAGTACTTC
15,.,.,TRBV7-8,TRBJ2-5,CASSRHRVGQETQYF,TGTGCCAGCAGCCGACACAGGGTAGGCCAAGAGACCCAGTACTTC
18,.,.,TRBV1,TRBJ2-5,CTSSGSSGGPKIQETQYF,TGCACCAGCAGCGGCTCCAGCGGGGGGCCTAAAATCCAAGAGACCCAGTACTTC
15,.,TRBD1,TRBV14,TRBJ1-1,CASSHPQGLDTEAFF,TGTGCCAGCAGCCACCCACAGGGGTTAGACACTGAAGCTTTCTTT
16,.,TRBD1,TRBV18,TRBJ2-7,CASSPGVETGVYEQYF,TGTGCCAGCTCCCCCGGCGTAGAAACAGGGGTCTACGAGCAGTACTTC
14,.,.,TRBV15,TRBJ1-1,CATSRPQVNTEAFF,TGTGCCACCAGCAGGCCACAAGTGAACACTGAAGCTTTCTTT
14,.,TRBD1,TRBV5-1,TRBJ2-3,CASSQDRGTDTQYF,TGCGCCAGCAGCCAAGACAGGGGCACAGATACGCAGTATTTT
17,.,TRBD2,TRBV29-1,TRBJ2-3,CSVEDGPAGALTDTQYF,TGCAGCGTTGAAGATGGGCCAGCGGGGGCCCTCACAGATACGCAGTATTTT
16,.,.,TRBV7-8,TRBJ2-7,CASSLEPGGRSYEQYF,TGTGCCAGCAGCTTGGAACCTGGTGGGCGATCCTACGAGCAGTACTTC
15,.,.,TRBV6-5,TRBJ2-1,CASSFKIRGFNEQFF,TGTGCCAGCAGTTTTAAGATTCGGGGTTTCAATGAGCAGTTCTTC
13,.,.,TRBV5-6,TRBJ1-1,CASRTGGRTEAFF,TGTGCCAGCAGAACGGGGGGGCGTACTGAAGCTTTCTTT
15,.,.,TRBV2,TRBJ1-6,CASREDTSYNSPLHF,TGTGCCAGCAGAGAGGACACTTCCTATAATTCACCCCTCCACTTT
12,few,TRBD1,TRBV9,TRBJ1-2,CASSATQGGYTF,TGTGCCAGCAGCGCCACACAGGGGGGCTACACCTTC
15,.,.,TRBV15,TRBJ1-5,CATSRERGSNQPQHF,TGTGCCACCAGCAGAGAAAGGGGTAGCAATCAGCCCCAGCATTTT
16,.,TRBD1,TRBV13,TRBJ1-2,CASSPRTGTGFYGYTF,TGTGCCAGCAGCCCACGAACCGGGACAGGATTTTACGGCTACACCTTC
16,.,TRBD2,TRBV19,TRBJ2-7,CASSIGGLAGFYEQYF,TGTGCCAGTAGTATAGGTGGCCTAGCGGGGTTCTACGAGCAGTACTTC
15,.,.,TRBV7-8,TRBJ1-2,CASRPSPSGGAGYTF,TGTGCCAGCAGACCCTCACCTTCGGGGGGCGCGGGCTACACCTTC